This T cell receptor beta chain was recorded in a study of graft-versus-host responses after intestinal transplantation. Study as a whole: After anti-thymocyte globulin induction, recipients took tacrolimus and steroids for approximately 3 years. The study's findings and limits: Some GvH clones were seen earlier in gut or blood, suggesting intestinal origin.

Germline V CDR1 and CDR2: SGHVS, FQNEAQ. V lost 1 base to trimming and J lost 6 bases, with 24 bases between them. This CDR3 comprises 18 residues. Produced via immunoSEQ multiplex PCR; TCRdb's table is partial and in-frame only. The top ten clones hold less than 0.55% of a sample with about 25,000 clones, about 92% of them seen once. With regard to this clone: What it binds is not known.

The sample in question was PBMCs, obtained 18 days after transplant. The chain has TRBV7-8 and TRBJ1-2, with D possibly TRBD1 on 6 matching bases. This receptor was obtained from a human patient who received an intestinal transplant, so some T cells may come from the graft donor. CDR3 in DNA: TGTGCCAGCAGCTTAGGTGTGGGGGGCATCTACCCTAGGAATGGCTACACCTTC. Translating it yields CASSLGVGGIYPRNGYTF.